One and the same sample provided the 24 T cell receptor beta chains below, sequenced in a study of blood T cell repertoires in COVID-19. Data came from immunoSEQ multiplex PCR; TCRdb stores just in-frame clones and leaves some out. The sample yields 310,000 or so clones, around 90% seen once. The sample was peripheral blood. Every receptor here comes from a man over 45 with active or convalescent COVID-19.

The CDR3 nucleotides read TGTGCCAGCAGTTTTACGGGGGGGACTAATGAAAAACTGTTTTTT. This sequence encodes CASSFTGGTNEKLFF. The chain joins TRBV28 to TRBJ1-4, with D possibly TRBD1 on 5 matching bases. The V end lost 3 bases, the J end lost 2 bases, and 10 bases lay between the germline ends. CDR1 is MDHEN, CDR2 SYDVKM, per germline. The CDR3 consists of 15 residues. The entire variable domain, with the rest obtained from reference TRBV28 and TRBJ1-4, is as follows: DVKVTQSSRYLVKRTGEKVFLECVQDMDHENMFWYRQDPGLGLRLIYFSYDVKMKEKGDIPEGYSVSREKKERFSLILESASTNQTSMYLCASSFTGGTNEKLFFGSGTQLSVL.

This sequence joins TRBV7-9 and TRBJ2-5, with a possible D match to TRBD1 (5 bases). Trimming removed 2 bases from V and 7 bases from J, with 8 bases in between. Germline CDR1 and CDR2: SEHNR and FQNEAQ (reference sequence). There are 12 residues in the CDR3. CDR3 protein: CASSLLGATQYF. CDR3 in DNA: TGTGCCAGCAGCTTACTAGGGGCGACCCAGTACTTC.

The chain is built from TRBV27 and TRBJ1-5; D gene uncertain. The V and J ends lost 0 bases and 3 bases respectively, with 3 bases between them. CDR1 and CDR2 (germline): MNHEY, SMNVEV (reference sequence). CDR3 length equals 13 residues. CDR3 nucleotides: TGTGCCAGCAGTTTATCGGCCAATCAGCCCCAGCATTTT. Protein sequence: CASSLSANQPQHF.

This clone was observed a single time. The chain links TRBV6-1 to TRBJ1-5; D not certain. The CDR3 is made up of 13 amino acids. Germline V gene lookup returns CDR1 MNHNS and CDR2 SASEGT. V was trimmed by 2 bases and J by 7 bases, leaving 9 bases between them. The DNA of the CDR3 is TGTGCCAGCAGTGAAATCGAGAGGCAGCCCCAGCATTTT. Protein: CASSEIERQPQHF.

The count of this clone is one. This chain joins TRBV15 and TRBJ2-1; 13 bases agree with TRBD2. The length of the CDR3 is 17 residues. With V trimmed by 1 base and J by 9 bases, 9 bases remained unmatched. Germline assignment: CDR1 LNHNV and CDR2 YYDKDF (reference sequence). The CDR3 is CATSRVSTSGRVPEQFF. CDR3 in DNA: TGTGCCACCAGCAGAGTCTCAACTAGCGGGAGGGTTCCTGAGCAGTTCTTC.

On this clone itself: Additional DNA sequences in this sample encode the identical CDR3. The chain couples TRBV5-4 to TRBJ1-2, with TRBD1 identical over 9 bases. Trimming at V came to 4 bases and at J to 3 bases, leaving 1 base not matched to a gene. The CDR3 is 13 amino acids. CDR1 and CDR2 from the germline V gene are SGHNT and YYREEE (reference sequence). CDR3 protein: CASSRDRDYGYTF. CDR3 DNA sequence: TGTGCCAGCAGCCGGGACAGGGACTATGGCTACACCTTC.

This sequence joins TRBV5-1 and TRBJ1-2; maybe TRBD1 (5 bases). CDR3 length: 16 amino acids. The V gene's germline CDR1 is SGHRS and CDR2 YFSETQ. The V and J ends lost 0 bases and 2 bases respectively, with 14 bases between them. CDR3 coding DNA: TGCGCCAGCAGCTTGGCCGACAGTTTCCGGAACTATGGCTACACCTTC. Its translation is CASSLADSFRNYGYTF.

The chain has TRBV5-6 and TRBJ1-1; D unresolved. The CDR3 has 15 amino acids. The V end lost 0 bases, the J end lost 4 bases, and 13 bases lay between the germline ends. Germline V lookup: CDR1 SGHDT, CDR2 YYEEEE. CDR3 bases: TGTGCCAGCAGCTTGGGGGTGGGCATTTTCACTGAAGCTTTCTTT. Encoded protein: CASSLGVGIFTEAFF.

J is TRBJ1-1 and V is TRBV12-3 or TRBV12-4, with D uncertain. The length of the CDR3 is 12 residues. V was trimmed by 6 bases and J by 5 bases, leaving 10 bases between them. This CDR3 is CASSRGWTEAFF. CDR3 coding DNA: TGTGCCAGCAGCCGAGGATGGACTGAAGCTTTCTTT.

In its sample, this clone was seen once. The CDR3 protein is CASSFSGTSSYNEQFF. CDR3 DNA: TGTGCCAGCAGTTTCTCCGGGACTAGCTCCTACAATGAGCAGTTCTTC. The chain carries TRBV28 and TRBJ2-1, with 8 bases lining up with TRBD2. J gave up 0 bases and V 3 bases, and 4 bases lay outside the gene matches. Germline CDR1 MDHEN, CDR2 SYDVKM. The CDR3 consists of 16 residues.

The V call is TRBV5-6, the J call TRBJ1-1; 9 nucleotides align to TRBD1. CDR1 SGHDT and CDR2 YYEEEE come from the germline V gene. The CDR3 has 17 amino acids. J was trimmed by 0 bases and V by 2 bases; bases with no gene match: 8. The CDR3 nucleotides are TGTGCCAGCAGCTTTTTTTTCGGGACAGGGATGAACACTGAAGCTTTCTTT. It encodes CASSFFFGTGMNTEAFF.

The chain employs TRBV3-1 (or the pseudogene TRBV3-2) and TRBJ1-5, with D uncertain. The CDR3 length is 13 residues. In germline, CDR1 is LGHDT, CDR2 YNNKEL (reference sequence). Deletions cut 2 bases from V and 5 bases from J, with 7 bases between. The CDR3 DNA reads TGTGCCAGCAGCCAAACCCCAGATCAGCCCCAGCATTTT. Translating it yields CASSQTPDQPQHF.

This rearrangement joins TRBV5-1 to TRBJ2-1; D is perhaps TRBD1 (5 bases). This CDR3 is built from 13 residues. Trimming removed 0 bases from V and 15 bases from J, with 16 bases in between. Germline CDR1 is SGHRS and CDR2 is YFSETQ. CDR3 region: CASSLEPGQSLFF. The CDR3 DNA reads TGCGCCAGCAGCTTGGAGCCAGGGCAAAGTCTGTTCTTC.

V usage is TRBV15 and J usage is TRBJ1-1, with TRBD1 identical over 9 bases. Germline CDR1 reads LNHNV; CDR2 reads YYDKDF (reference sequence). Trimming at V came to 3 bases and at J to 10 bases, leaving 12 bases not matched to a gene. The CDR3 is 15 residues long. In DNA, the CDR3 is TGTGCCACCAGCAGCCCTCCGGACAGGGGAAGGAGAGCTTTCTTT. This gives the protein CATSSPPDRGRRAFF.

The J gene is TRBJ2-7, the V gene TRBV9, with 10 bases fitting TRBD2. The CDR3 runs 19 residues. CDR1 is SGDLS, CDR2 YYNGEE, per germline. V was clipped by 3 bases and J by 3 bases; unmatched bases: 18. CDR3 sequence reads: CASSADGGVTSGPGYEQYF. CDR3 sequence (DNA): TGTGCCAGCAGCGCCGACGGGGGCGTGACTAGCGGGCCCGGCTACGAGCAGTACTTC.

This clone was seen only once. The chain joins TRBV6-5 to TRBJ1-4, with a weak D call TRBD1 (5 bases). V was trimmed by 6 bases and J by 5 bases, leaving 13 bases between them. The germline V gene has CDR1 MNHEY and CDR2 SVGAGI. CDR3 size: 14 residues. The CDR3 sequence: CASRGGTRNEKLFF. CDR3 nucleotide sequence: TGTGCCAGCAGGGGAGGGACCCGGAATGAAAAACTGTTTTTT.

V usage is TRBV28 and J usage is TRBJ2-3; 8 bases are shared with TRBD1. Germline V gives CDR1 MDHEN, CDR2 SYDVKM. The CDR3 has 17 amino acids. V shed 6 bases, J shed 6 bases, and the junction held 17 bases outside the gene matches. CDR3 protein: CASSPYPWTGKGDTQYF. The CDR3 nucleotides read TGTGCCAGCAGCCCTTACCCCTGGACAGGGAAAGGGGATACGCAGTATTTT.

The chain links TRBV6-6 to TRBJ1-1; D not resolved. Trimming left V 6 bases short and J 1 base short, with 6 bases between. Germline assignment: CDR1 MNHNY and CDR2 SVGAGI (reference sequence). CDR3 length equals 12 residues. CDR3 sequence (DNA): TGTGCCAGCAGCTACCGGAACACTGAAGCTTTCTTT. It is translated as CASSYRNTEAFF.

The rearrangement uses TRBV18 and TRBJ1-5, with D tentatively TRBD1 (5 bases). Trimming shortened V by 6 bases and J by 0 bases, and 9 bases separated the two germline ends. In germline, CDR1 is KGHSH, CDR2 LQKENI. CDR3 length: 14 amino acids. CDR3 DNA: TGTGCCAGCTCTCCGACAGATAGCAATCAGCCCCAGCATTTT. Its translation: CASSPTDSNQPQHF.

The V call is TRBV5-4, the J call TRBJ2-4; 9 nucleotides agree with TRBD1. Per germline, CDR1 SGHNT and CDR2 YYREEE (reference sequence). V lost 4 bases and J lost 0; bases outside the gene matches: 14. The CDR3 length is 19 residues. This CDR3 reads CASSPPGQGEILAKNIQYF. The CDR3 DNA sequence: TGTGCCAGCAGCCCACCGGGACAGGGCGAAATTCTAGCCAAAAACATTCAGTACTTC.

V is TRBV11-2 and J is TRBJ2-2; a weak D match, TRBD1 (6 bases). The ends were cut back, 2 bases at V and 6 bases at J, with 16 bases in the middle. The germline gives CDR1 SGHAT, CDR2 FQNNGV. This CDR3 spans 16 amino acids. The CDR3 DNA sequence: TGTGCCAGCAGCTTAAACCCGGGACATTGGTCCGGGGAGCTGTTTTTT. It yields the protein CASSLNPGHWSGELFF.

The chain couples TRBV28 to TRBJ1-2, with D tentatively TRBD1 (5 bases). V was clipped by 7 bases and J by 4 bases, with 13 bases between them. Germline V gene sequence: CDR1 MDHEN, CDR2 SYDVKM. The CDR3 extends over 13 amino acids. CDR3 sequence: CASTSGQGYGYTF. DNA for the CDR3: TGTGCCAGCACCTCAGGGCAAGGCTATGGCTACACCTTC.

The chain joins TRBV5-1 to TRBJ2-7, with TRBD1 matching 8 bases. The CDR3 contains 14 residues. V lost 3 bases and J lost 6; bases outside the gene matches: 8. Germline V lookup: CDR1 SGHRS, CDR2 YFSETQ. In DNA form, the CDR3 reads TGCGCCAGCAGCTCGCTGACAGGGGCGGGCGAGCAGTACTTC. Protein: CASSSLTGAGEQYF.

V gene TRBV7-2 combines with J gene TRBJ2-2; D might be TRBD2 (6 bases). The germline gives CDR1 SGHTA, CDR2 FQGNSA. Trimming cost V 7 bases and J 1 base, with 22 bases left between them. CDR3 length: 18 amino acids. The CDR3 is CASTFFPPRRGNTGELFF. DNA for the CDR3: TGTGCCAGCACCTTTTTTCCTCCCAGGCGGGGGAACACCGGGGAGCTGTTTTTT.